This T cell receptor (beta chain) was identified during a study of T cell changes during pregnancy in multiple sclerosis. Profiling relied on immunoSEQ multiplex PCR, and the TCRdb table lists in-frame clones only, not all of them. The sample shows under 60,000 clones, 91% of them seen only once. The input for sequencing was CD8+ T cells from peripheral blood mononuclear cells, taken after pregnancy. The receptor comes from a female donor with multiple sclerosis, enrolled in a pregnancy study.

CDR3 in DNA: TGTGCCAGCAGCTCTACCGGGGAGCTGTTTTTT. Its protein is CASSSTGELFF. This chain uses TRBV7-8 with TRBJ2-2; D ambiguous. Germline CDR1 and CDR2: SGHVS and FQNEAQ. Between the trimmed V and J ends, which lost 4 bases and 5 bases, there was a span of 2 bases. This CDR3 comprises 11 residues.